This note documents a single T cell receptor (beta chain) sequence. Unique molecular identifiers were built into the TCRbeta library. TCRdb passed the PCR reads through MiXCR, listing each CDR3 protein once. The sample yields 450,000 to 500,000 distinct CDR3 sequences, about an eighth seen once. This record comes from a study of T-cell reconstitution after alpha-beta-depleted transplantation in children. The germline CDR1 and CDR2 sequences are MNHEY and SVGAGI. Between the trimmed V and J ends, which lost 9 bases and 4 bases, there was a span of 12 bases. The CDR3 loop spans 12 amino acids. The sequence derives from a human donor who donated a stem cell graft to a child with combined immunodeficiency. The specimen comprised PBMCs from the stem cell graft donor, sampled from the stem cell graft. The chain joins TRBV6-5 to TRBJ1-2, with D possibly TRBD1 on 5 matching bases. CDR3 nucleotide sequence: TGTGCCAGTGAGGGACCTCCCTATGGCTACACCTTC. This translates into CASEGPPYGYTF.